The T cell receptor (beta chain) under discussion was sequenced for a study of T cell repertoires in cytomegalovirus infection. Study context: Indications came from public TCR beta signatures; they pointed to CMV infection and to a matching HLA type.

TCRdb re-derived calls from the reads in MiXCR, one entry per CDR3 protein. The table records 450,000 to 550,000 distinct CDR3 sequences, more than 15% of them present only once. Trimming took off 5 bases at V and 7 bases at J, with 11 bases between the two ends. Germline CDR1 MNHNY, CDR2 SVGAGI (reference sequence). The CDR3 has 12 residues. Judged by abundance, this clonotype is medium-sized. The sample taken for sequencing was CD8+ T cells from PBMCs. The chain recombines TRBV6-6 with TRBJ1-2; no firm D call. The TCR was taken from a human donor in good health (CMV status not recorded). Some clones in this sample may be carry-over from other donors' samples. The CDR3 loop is CASSLHRGGYTF. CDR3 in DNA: TGTGCCAGCAGTCTCCACCGGGGTGGCTACACCTTC.